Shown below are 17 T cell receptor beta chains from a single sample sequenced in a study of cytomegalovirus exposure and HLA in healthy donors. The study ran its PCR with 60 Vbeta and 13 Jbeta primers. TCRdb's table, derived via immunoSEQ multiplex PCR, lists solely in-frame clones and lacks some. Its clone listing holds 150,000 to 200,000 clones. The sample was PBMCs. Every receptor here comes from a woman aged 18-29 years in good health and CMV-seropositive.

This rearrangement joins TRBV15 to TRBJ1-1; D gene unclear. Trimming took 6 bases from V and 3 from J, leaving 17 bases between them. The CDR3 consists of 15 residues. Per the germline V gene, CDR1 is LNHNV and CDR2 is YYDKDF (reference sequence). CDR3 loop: CATREDFGPHTEAFF. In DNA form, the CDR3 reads TGTGCCACCAGGGAGGACTTTGGGCCTCACACTGAAGCTTTCTTT.

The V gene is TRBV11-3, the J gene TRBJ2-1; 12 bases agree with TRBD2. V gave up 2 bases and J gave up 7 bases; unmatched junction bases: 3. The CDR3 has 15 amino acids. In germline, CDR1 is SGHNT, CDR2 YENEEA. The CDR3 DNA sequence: TGTGCCAGCAGCTTATCTAGCGGGGGGGCAAATGAGCAGTTCTTC. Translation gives CASSLSSGGANEQFF. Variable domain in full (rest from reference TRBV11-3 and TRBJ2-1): EAGVVQSPRYKIIEKKQPVAFWCNPISGHNTLYWYLQNLGQGPELLIRYENEEAVDDSQLPKDRFSAERLKGVDSTLKIQPAELGDSAVYLCASSLSSGGANEQFFGPGTRLTVL.

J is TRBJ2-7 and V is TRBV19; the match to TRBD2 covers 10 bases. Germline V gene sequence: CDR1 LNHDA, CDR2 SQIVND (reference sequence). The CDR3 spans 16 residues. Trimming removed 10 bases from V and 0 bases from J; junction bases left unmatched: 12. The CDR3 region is CATRTSGGGGSYEQYF. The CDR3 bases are TGTGCCACCCGGACTAGCGGAGGAGGGGGCTCCTACGAGCAGTACTTC.

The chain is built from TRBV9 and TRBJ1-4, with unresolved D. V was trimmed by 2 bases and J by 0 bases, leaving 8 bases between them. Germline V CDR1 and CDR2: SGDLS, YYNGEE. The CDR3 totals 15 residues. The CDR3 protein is CASSVQATTNEKLFF. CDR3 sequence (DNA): TGTGCCAGCAGCGTTCAGGCGACAACTAATGAAAAACTGTTTTTT.

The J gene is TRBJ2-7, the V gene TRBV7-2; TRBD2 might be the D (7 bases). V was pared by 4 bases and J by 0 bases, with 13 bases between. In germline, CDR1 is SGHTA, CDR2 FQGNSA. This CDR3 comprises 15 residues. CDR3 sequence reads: CASSSRAGASYEQYF. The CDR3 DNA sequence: TGTGCCAGCAGCTCGAGGGCGGGGGCCTCCTACGAGCAGTACTTC.

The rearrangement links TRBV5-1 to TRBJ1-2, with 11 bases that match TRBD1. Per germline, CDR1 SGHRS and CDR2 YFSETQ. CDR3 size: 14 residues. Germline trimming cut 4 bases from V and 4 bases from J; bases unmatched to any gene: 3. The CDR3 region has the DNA TGCGCCAGCAGCCCGGGACAGGGGGTCTATGGCTACACCTTC. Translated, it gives CASSPGQGVYGYTF.

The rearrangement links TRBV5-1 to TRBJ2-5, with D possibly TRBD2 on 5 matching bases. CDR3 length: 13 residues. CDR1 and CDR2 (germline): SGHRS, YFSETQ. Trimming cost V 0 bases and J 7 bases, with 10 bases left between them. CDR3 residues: CASSLELVGTQYF. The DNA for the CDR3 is TGCGCCAGCAGCTTGGAACTAGTGGGGACCCAGTACTTC.

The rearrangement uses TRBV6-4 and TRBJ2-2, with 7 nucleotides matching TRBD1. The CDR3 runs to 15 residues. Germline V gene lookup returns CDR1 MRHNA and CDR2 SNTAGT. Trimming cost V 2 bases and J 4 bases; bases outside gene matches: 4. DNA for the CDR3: TGTGCCAGCAGTGACCAACAGGGGTCCACCGGGGAGCTGTTTTTT. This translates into CASSDQQGSTGELFF.

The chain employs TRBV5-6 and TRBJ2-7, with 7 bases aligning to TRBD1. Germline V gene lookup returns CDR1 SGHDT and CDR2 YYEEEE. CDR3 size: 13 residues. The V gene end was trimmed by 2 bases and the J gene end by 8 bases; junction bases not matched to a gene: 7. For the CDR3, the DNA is TGTGCCAGCAGCTTCCAGACAGGGAACAAGCAGTACTTC. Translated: CASSFQTGNKQYF.

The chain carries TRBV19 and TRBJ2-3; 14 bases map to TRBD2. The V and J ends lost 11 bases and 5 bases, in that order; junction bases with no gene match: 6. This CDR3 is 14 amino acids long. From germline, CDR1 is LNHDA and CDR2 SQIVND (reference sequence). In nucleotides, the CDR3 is TGTGCCTCGACTAGCGGGGGGGCGGGAGATACGCAGTATTTT. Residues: CASTSGGAGDTQYF.

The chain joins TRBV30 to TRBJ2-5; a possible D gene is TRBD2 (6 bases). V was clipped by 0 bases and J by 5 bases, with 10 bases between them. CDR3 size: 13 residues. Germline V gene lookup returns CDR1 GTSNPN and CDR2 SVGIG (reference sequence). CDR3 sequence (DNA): TGTGCCTGGAGTGTAGTTGGGGGGGAGACCCAGTACTTC. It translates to CAWSVVGGETQYF.

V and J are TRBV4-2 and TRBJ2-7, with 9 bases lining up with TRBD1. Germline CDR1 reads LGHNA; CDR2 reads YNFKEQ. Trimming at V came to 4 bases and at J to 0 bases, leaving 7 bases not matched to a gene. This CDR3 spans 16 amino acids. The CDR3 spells CASSPPPGQGSYEQYF. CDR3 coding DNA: TGTGCCAGCAGCCCTCCTCCGGGACAGGGCTCCTACGAGCAGTACTTC.

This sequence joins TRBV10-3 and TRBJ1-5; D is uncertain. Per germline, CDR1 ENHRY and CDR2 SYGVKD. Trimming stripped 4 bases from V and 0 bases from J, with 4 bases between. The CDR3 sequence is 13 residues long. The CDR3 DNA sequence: TGTGCCATCAGTGCAGGTAGCAATCAGCCCCAGCATTTT. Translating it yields CAISAGSNQPQHF.

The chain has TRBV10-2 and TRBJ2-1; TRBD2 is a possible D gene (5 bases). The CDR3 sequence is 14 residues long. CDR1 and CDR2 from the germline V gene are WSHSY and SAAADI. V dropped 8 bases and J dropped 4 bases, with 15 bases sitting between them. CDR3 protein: CASVLAGVYNEQFF. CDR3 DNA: TGCGCCAGCGTATTGGCGGGCGTGTACAATGAGCAGTTCTTC.

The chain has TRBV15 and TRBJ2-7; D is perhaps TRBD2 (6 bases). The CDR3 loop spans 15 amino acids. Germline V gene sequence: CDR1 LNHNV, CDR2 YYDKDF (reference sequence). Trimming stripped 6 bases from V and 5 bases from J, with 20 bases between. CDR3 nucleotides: TGTGCCACCAGAGCCCGTCCGGGACTCGGAGACGAGCAGTACTTC. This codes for CATRARPGLGDEQYF.

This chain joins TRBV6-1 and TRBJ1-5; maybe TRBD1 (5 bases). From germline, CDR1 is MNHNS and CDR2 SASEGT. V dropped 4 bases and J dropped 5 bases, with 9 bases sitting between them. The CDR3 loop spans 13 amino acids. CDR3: CASSAGLDQPQHF. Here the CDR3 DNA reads TGTGCCAGCAGTGCAGGGTTAGATCAGCCCCAGCATTTT.

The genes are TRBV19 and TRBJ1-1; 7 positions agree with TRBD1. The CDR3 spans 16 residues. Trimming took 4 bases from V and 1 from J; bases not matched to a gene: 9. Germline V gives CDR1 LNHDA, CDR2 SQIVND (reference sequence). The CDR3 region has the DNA TGTGCCAGTAGTAGGAGTGGGACAGTCAGGAACACTGAAGCTTTCTTT. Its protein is CASSRSGTVRNTEAFF.